Listed below are T cell receptor beta chains from one sample, sequenced in a study of cytomegalovirus exposure and HLA in healthy donors. The repertoire was sequenced with immunoSEQ multiplex PCR; TCRdb's copy has only in-frame clones and lacks some. Among approximately 190,000 clones listed, approximately 84% were seen once. Sample: PBMCs. The source of these receptors is a woman aged 50 to 60 in good health and CMV-seropositive. Both conserved end residues are part of each CDR3. The D gene is left open where the match is weak. The size of a clone is reported for some rows only, either as once, few or many, or as a class for expanded clones.

J gene: TRBJ2-3
D gene: NA
clone size: NA
V gene: TRBV5-4
CDR3 protein: CASRMEGLTDTQYF
CDR3 DNA: TGTGCCAGCAGAATGGAGGGGTTAACAGATACGCAGTATTTT

J gene: TRBJ1-2
D gene: TRBD1
clone size: NA
V gene: TRBV19
CDR3 protein: CASSYTGQGAYGYTF
CDR3 DNA: TGTGCCAGTAGTTACACAGGACAGGGGGCCTATGGCTACACCTTC

J gene: TRBJ2-2
D gene: NA
clone size: NA
V gene: TRBV19
CDR3 protein: CASSMGSTNTGELFF
CDR3 DNA: TGTGCCAGTAGTATGGGCTCAACGAACACCGGGGAGCTGTTTTTT

J gene: TRBJ1-1
D gene: TRBD1
clone size: NA
V gene: TRBV9
CDR3 protein: CASSVESGTEEAFF
CDR3 DNA: TGTGCCAGCAGCGTAGAGTCAGGGACAGAAGAAGCTTTCTTT

J gene: TRBJ2-5
D gene: TRBD2
clone size: NA
V gene: TRBV5-3
CDR3 protein: CARSFLAEETQYF
CDR3 DNA: TGTGCCAGAAGCTTCCTAGCGGAAGAGACCCAGTACTTC

J gene: TRBJ1-1
D gene: NA
clone size: NA
V gene: TRBV2
CDR3 protein: CADRTDNTEAFF
CDR3 DNA: TGTGCAGACCGGACAGATAACACTGAAGCTTTCTTT

J gene: TRBJ1-4
D gene: TRBD1
clone size: NA
V gene: TRBV29-1
CDR3 protein: CSVGHGQGQGKLFF
CDR3 DNA: TGCAGCGTTGGGCACGGACAGGGGCAAGGAAAACTGTTTTTT

J gene: TRBJ1-5
D gene: NA
clone size: NA
V gene: TRBV2
CDR3 protein: CASDRFGSNQPQHF
CDR3 DNA: TGTGCCAGCGACAGATTTGGCAGCAATCAGCCCCAGCATTTT

J gene: TRBJ2-2
D gene: TRBD2
clone size: NA
V gene: TRBV29-1
CDR3 protein: CSVVLPLAGAVGGELFF
CDR3 DNA: TGCAGCGTAGTCCTCCCCCTAGCGGGGGCCGTTGGCGGGGAGCTGTTTTTT

J gene: TRBJ2-3
D gene: TRBD2
clone size: NA
V gene: TRBV15
CDR3 protein: CATSKGLSLPADTQYF
CDR3 DNA: TGTGCCACCAGCAAGGGACTAAGTTTACCGGCAGATACGCAGTATTTT

J gene: TRBJ1-6
D gene: NA
clone size: NA
V gene: TRBV4-1
CDR3 protein: CASSQGVTGYYNSPLHF
CDR3 DNA: TGCGCCAGCAGCCAAGGGGTGACAGGATATTATAATTCACCCCTCCACTTT

J gene: TRBJ1-2
D gene: NA
clone size: NA
V gene: TRBV7-6
CDR3 protein: CASSSSTTGEANYGYTF
CDR3 DNA: TGTGCCAGCAGCTCCTCGACAACGGGGGAAGCTAACTATGGCTACACCTTC

J gene: TRBJ1-5
D gene: TRBD1
clone size: NA
V gene: TRBV2
CDR3 protein: CASQAGTGNQPQHF
CDR3 DNA: TGTGCCAGTCAAGCCGGGACAGGGAATCAGCCCCAGCATTTT

J gene: TRBJ1-1
D gene: NA
clone size: NA
V gene: TRBV27
CDR3 protein: CASSHYAGEGRAFF
CDR3 DNA: TGTGCCAGCAGCCATTATGCCGGGGAAGGACGAGCTTTCTTT

J gene: TRBJ2-7
D gene: TRBD2
clone size: NA
V gene: TRBV2
CDR3 protein: CASGAGGPGEQYF
CDR3 DNA: TGTGCCAGCGGGGCGGGGGGGCCGGGGGAGCAGTACTTC

J gene: TRBJ2-4
D gene: NA
clone size: NA
V gene: TRBV9
CDR3 protein: CASSPDSPVRNIQYF
CDR3 DNA: TGTGCCAGCAGCCCCGACAGCCCTGTCAGAAACATTCAGTACTTC

J gene: TRBJ1-2
D gene: NA
clone size: once
V gene: TRBV28
CDR3 protein: CASRPQIGGHYGYTF
CDR3 DNA: TGTGCCAGCAGACCCCAGATTGGGGGCCACTATGGCTACACCTTC

J gene: TRBJ1-2
D gene: NA
clone size: once
V gene: TRBV27
CDR3 protein: CASSFPQGNGYTF
CDR3 DNA: TGTGCCAGCAGTTTTCCACAGGGAAATGGCTACACCTTC

J gene: TRBJ1-5
D gene: NA
clone size: NA
V gene: TRBV6-1
CDR3 protein: CASRKNRLGNQPQHF
CDR3 DNA: TGTGCCAGCAGAAAAAACAGGCTCGGCAATCAGCCCCAGCATTTT

J gene: TRBJ1-3
D gene: TRBD1
clone size: few
V gene: TRBV2
CDR3 protein: CASRRDRAGNTIYF
CDR3 DNA: TGTGCCAGCAGACGTGACAGGGCTGGAAACACCATATATTTT

J gene: TRBJ1-5
D gene: TRBD1
clone size: NA
V gene: TRBV6-6
CDR3 protein: CASRRTGRNQPQHF
CDR3 DNA: TGTGCCAGCAGGAGGACAGGACGCAATCAGCCCCAGCATTTT

J gene: TRBJ1-2
D gene: TRBD1
clone size: once
V gene: TRBV11-1
CDR3 protein: CASSSGQGRMGYGYTF
CDR3 DNA: TGTGCCAGCAGCTCCGGACAGGGGCGGATGGGCTATGGCTACACCTTC

J gene: TRBJ2-7
D gene: TRBD1
clone size: NA
V gene: TRBV11-3
CDR3 protein: CASSSGQGAVEQYF
CDR3 DNA: TGTGCCAGCAGCTCGGGACAGGGGGCAGTCGAGCAGTACTTC

J gene: TRBJ1-6
D gene: TRBD1
clone size: few
V gene: TRBV19
CDR3 protein: CASSTGTDYNSPLHF
CDR3 DNA: TGTGCCAGTAGTACAGGGACAGACTATAATTCACCCCTCCACTTT

J gene: TRBJ1-1
D gene: NA
clone size: few
V gene: TRBV12-5
CDR3 protein: CASNPGVNTEAFF
CDR3 DNA: TGTGCTAGTAACCCGGGAGTGAACACTGAAGCTTTCTTT

J gene: TRBJ2-6
D gene: NA
clone size: NA
V gene: TRBV6-5
CDR3 protein: CASRGHDSGANVLTF
CDR3 DNA: TGTGCCAGCAGAGGACACGACTCTGGGGCCAACGTCCTGACTTTC

J gene: TRBJ2-3
D gene: NA
clone size: NA
V gene: TRBV5-1
CDR3 protein: CASSVDYGDTQYF
CDR3 DNA: TGCGCCAGCAGCGTGGATTACGGGGATACGCAGTATTTT

J gene: TRBJ1-5
D gene: NA
clone size: NA
V gene: TRBV19
CDR3 protein: CASLGQSWNQPQHF
CDR3 DNA: TGTGCCAGCTTAGGACAGTCATGGAATCAGCCCCAGCATTTT

J gene: TRBJ2-5
D gene: TRBD2
clone size: NA
V gene: TRBV7-2
CDR3 protein: CASSLGLAGGPGEQYF
CDR3 DNA: TGTGCCAGCAGCCTCGGACTAGCGGGGGGGCCTGGGGAGCAGTACTTC

J gene: TRBJ1-5
D gene: TRBD1
clone size: NA
V gene: TRBV4-1
CDR3 protein: CASSLEGASNQPQHF
CDR3 DNA: TGTGCCAGCAGCTTAGAGGGGGCGAGCAATCAGCCCCAGCATTTT

J gene: TRBJ2-7
D gene: TRBD1
clone size: NA
V gene: TRBV11-2
CDR3 protein: CASSSTGDDYEQYF
CDR3 DNA: TGTGCCAGCAGCTCGACAGGGGACGACTACGAGCAGTACTTC

J gene: TRBJ2-2
D gene: NA
clone size: NA
V gene: TRBV19
CDR3 protein: CASSMRGNTGELFF
CDR3 DNA: TGTGCCAGTAGTATGCGGGGCAACACCGGGGAGCTGTTTTTT

J gene: TRBJ1-6
D gene: NA
clone size: NA
V gene: TRBV4-1
CDR3 protein: CASSQPTSQSSPLHF
CDR3 DNA: TGCGCCAGCAGCCAACCAACCTCACAGAGTTCACCCCTCCACTTT

J gene: TRBJ1-1
D gene: NA
clone size: once
V gene: TRBV5-1
CDR3 protein: CASSSDSSNTEAFF
CDR3 DNA: TGCGCCAGCAGCTCGGACAGCAGTAACACTGAAGCTTTCTTT

J gene: TRBJ1-1
D gene: TRBD1
clone size: NA
V gene: TRBV11-1
CDR3 protein: CASSLGGQDNTEAFF
CDR3 DNA: TGTGCCAGCAGCTTAGGGGGACAGGACAACACTGAAGCTTTCTTT

J gene: TRBJ2-6
D gene: NA
clone size: NA
V gene: TRBV10-3
CDR3 protein: CAISHSSGANVLTF
CDR3 DNA: TGTGCCATCAGCCACAGTTCTGGGGCCAACGTCCTGACTTTC

J gene: TRBJ1-1
D gene: NA
clone size: NA
V gene: TRBV10-2
CDR3 protein: CASRGAGFGTEAFF
CDR3 DNA: TGCGCCAGCCGGGGGGCAGGGTTTGGTACTGAAGCTTTCTTT

J gene: TRBJ2-1
D gene: NA
clone size: NA
V gene: TRBV29-1
CDR3 protein: CSVEGIQGHNEQFF
CDR3 DNA: TGCAGCGTTGAAGGGATTCAGGGGCACAATGAGCAGTTCTTC

J gene: TRBJ2-7
D gene: TRBD2
clone size: NA
V gene: TRBV11-2
CDR3 protein: CASSVVSTSGYYEQYF
CDR3 DNA: TGTGCCAGCAGCGTAGTGTCGACTAGCGGATACTACGAGCAGTACTTC

J gene: TRBJ2-7
D gene: NA
clone size: NA
V gene: TRBV15
CDR3 protein: CATSRDLALAGYEQYF
CDR3 DNA: TGTGCCACCAGCAGAGATCTGGCTCTGGCCGGGTACGAGCAGTACTTC

J gene: TRBJ2-7
D gene: TRBD1
clone size: NA
V gene: TRBV7-3
CDR3 protein: CASSLQPPGQGFEQYF
CDR3 DNA: TGTGCCAGCAGCTTACAACCTCCGGGACAGGGTTTCGAGCAGTACTTC

J gene: TRBJ2-5
D gene: NA
clone size: NA
V gene: TRBV7-7
CDR3 protein: CASSLYLGAQETQYF
CDR3 DNA: TGTGCTAGCAGCTTATATCTGGGGGCCCAAGAGACCCAGTACTTC

J gene: TRBJ1-1
D gene: NA
clone size: NA
V gene: TRBV7-8
CDR3 protein: CASSFGVGTEAFF
CDR3 DNA: TGTGCCAGCAGCTTCGGGGTCGGCACTGAAGCTTTCTTT

J gene: TRBJ2-5
D gene: TRBD2
clone size: NA
V gene: TRBV4-2
CDR3 protein: CASSYSGGGETQYF
CDR3 DNA: TGTGCCAGCAGCTACAGCGGGGGGGGAGAGACCCAGTACTTC

J gene: TRBJ2-5
D gene: NA
clone size: NA
V gene: TRBV11-3
CDR3 protein: CASSLGAQSSQETQYF
CDR3 DNA: TGTGCCAGCAGCTTAGGGGCACAGAGTTCCCAAGAGACCCAGTACTTC

J gene: TRBJ1-1
D gene: NA
clone size: NA
V gene: TRBV6-6
CDR3 protein: CASSFRGPGVTEAFF
CDR3 DNA: TGTGCCAGCAGTTTCCGGGGCCCAGGGGTCACTGAAGCTTTCTTT

J gene: TRBJ2-7
D gene: TRBD1
clone size: NA
V gene: TRBV19
CDR3 protein: CASRGTGSRYEQYF
CDR3 DNA: TGTGCCAGTAGGGGGACAGGCAGCAGGTACGAGCAGTACTTC

J gene: TRBJ2-7
D gene: NA
clone size: NA
V gene: TRBV28
CDR3 protein: CASSFQAYEQYF
CDR3 DNA: TGTGCCAGCAGTTTCCAGGCCTACGAGCAGTACTTC

J gene: TRBJ2-3
D gene: TRBD1
clone size: NA
V gene: TRBV30
CDR3 protein: CAWSPRDRGNTDTQYF
CDR3 DNA: TGTGCCTGGAGTCCCCGGGACAGGGGGAACACAGATACGCAGTATTTT

J gene: TRBJ2-7
D gene: TRBD1
clone size: NA
V gene: TRBV23-1
CDR3 protein: CASSRTCGTGEWAAFSYEQYF
CDR3 DNA: TGCGCCAGCAGTCGCACCTGCGGGACAGGGGAGTGGGCTGCCTTCTCCTACGAGCAGTACTTC

J gene: TRBJ2-7
D gene: NA
clone size: once
V gene: TRBV18
CDR3 protein: CASSPDSHYEQYF
CDR3 DNA: TGTGCCAGCTCTCCCGACTCACACTACGAGCAGTACTTC

J gene: TRBJ2-7
D gene: NA
clone size: NA
V gene: TRBV18
CDR3 protein: CASSPPSGITYEQYF
CDR3 DNA: TGTGCCAGCTCACCACCGTCGGGAATTACCTACGAGCAGTACTTC

J gene: TRBJ2-7
D gene: TRBD1
clone size: few
V gene: TRBV27
CDR3 protein: CASSLLRSETGLGEQYF
CDR3 DNA: TGTGCCAGCAGTTTATTGAGGAGTGAGACAGGGTTGGGGGAGCAGTACTTC

J gene: TRBJ2-3
D gene: NA
clone size: NA
V gene: TRBV6-1
CDR3 protein: CASSATDTQYF
CDR3 DNA: TGTGCCAGCAGTGCAACAGATACGCAGTATTTT

J gene: TRBJ1-2
D gene: NA
clone size: NA
V gene: TRBV29-1
CDR3 protein: CSVEDLTGHGYTF
CDR3 DNA: TGCAGCGTTGAAGATCTAACAGGGCACGGCTACACCTTC

J gene: TRBJ2-1
D gene: NA
clone size: NA
V gene: TRBV19
CDR3 protein: CASSIGGAGWNNEQFF
CDR3 DNA: TGTGCCAGTAGTATAGGAGGCGCGGGCTGGAACAATGAGCAGTTCTTC

J gene: TRBJ2-7
D gene: TRBD2
clone size: NA
V gene: TRBV7-2
CDR3 protein: CASSLDLLAGGTGEQYF
CDR3 DNA: TGTGCCAGCAGCTTAGACCTTTTAGCGGGGGGTACGGGAGAGCAGTACTTC

J gene: TRBJ2-7
D gene: NA
clone size: once
V gene: TRBV20-1
CDR3 protein: CSARVIYEQYF
CDR3 DNA: TGCAGTGCTAGAGTTATCTACGAGCAGTACTTC

J gene: TRBJ2-2
D gene: TRBD1
clone size: once
V gene: TRBV4-2
CDR3 protein: CASSQDGQVGELFF
CDR3 DNA: TGTGCCAGCAGCCAAGATGGACAGGTGGGGGAGCTGTTTTTT